This T cell receptor (beta chain) was captured in a study of tumour-infiltrating T cells in Burkitt lymphoma. As for the study in general: Survival, overall and progression-free, tracked with productive clonality.

As for this clone: The antigen remains undetermined.

Assay used: immunoSEQ multiplex PCR; TCRdb lists only in-frame clones, some missing. The sample contains around 1,700 clones, roughly 17% of which appear only once. General study points: Public clonotypes, several, appeared across numerous Burkitt lymphoma patients.

The clonotype was recovered from a human donor with Burkitt lymphoma. The specimen was tumor tissue.

In nucleotides, the CDR3 is TGTGCCAGCCAGGACAGGATCTATAGCAATCAGCCCCAGCATTTT. Amino acid sequence: CASQDRIYSNQPQHF. The chain combines TRBV2 with TRBJ1-5; TRBD1 aligns across 7 bases. The V gene's germline CDR1 is SNHLY and CDR2 FYNNEI. V shed 8 bases, J shed 0 bases, and the junction held 7 bases outside the gene matches. The CDR3 is 15 amino acids.